This T cell receptor beta chain was profiled in a study of brain T cells in children with intractable seizures. Study outcomes and limitations: Absence of clones before surgery may stem from lower sequencing depth. Only CDR3 sequence similarity suggested viral specificity, without known HCMV serostatus.

V was cut by 0 bases and J by 2 bases, with 6 bases left in between. This CDR3 is 13 amino acids long. Germline V gene sequence: CDR1 SGHDT, CDR2 YYEEEE. Sequencing was limited to surgery cases with top T cell transcript signatures in brain tissue. The protocol was immunoSEQ multiplex PCR, while the TCRdb copy is restricted to in-frame clones and leaves out a portion. The table records fewer than 85,000 clones, 93% of them present only once. As for this clone: Its antigen is unidentified.

The V call is TRBV5-6, the J call TRBJ2-7, with D perhaps matching TRBD1 (6 bases). The clonotype comes from a boy under two years old with tuberous sclerosis and intractable seizures. The sample in question was peripheral blood, obtained at surgery. The CDR3 DNA reads as TGTGCCAGCAGCTTGGACAGGGCCTACGAGCAGTACTTC. Protein product: CASSLDRAYEQYF.